This section outlines one T cell receptor (beta chain) sequence together with its context. These data originate in a study of blood T cell repertoires in COVID-19. Clones were sequenced by immunoSEQ multiplex PCR, and TCRdb holds only the in-frame ones, with some missing. The profile shows some 230,000 clones, over 75% of them singletons. The germline CDR1 and CDR2 sequences are SGDLS and YYNGEE. The CDR3 is made up of 13 amino acids. The ends were cut back, 0 bases at V and 6 bases at J, with 6 bases in the middle. This sequence joins TRBV9 and TRBJ2-2, with no clear D. The source of this sequence is a woman aged 18-29 years in a cohort exposed to, infected with or recovered from COVID-19 (not recorded which). The sample comprised PBMCs or T cells enriched from blood (not recorded which). CDR3 coding DNA: TGTGCCAGCAGCGTAGATTTCTCCGGGGAGCTGTTTTTT. Translation gives CASSVDFSGELFF.